The source of this T cell receptor beta chain is a study of T cell repertoires in cytomegalovirus infection. Study in general: Alongside well-studied HLA-B-restricted CMV epitopes, recently identified HLA-C-restricted CMV epitopes were also used. An indication of both CMV infection and matching HLA type came from public TCR beta signatures.

Study conclusions and caveats: HLA-C-restricted CMV clonotypes gave the most frequent clonotype in two of eight donors. Summed frequency of shared TCR beta families picked out CMV carriers who also had the relevant HLA.

MiXCR, run by TCRdb on the reads, gives a single entry per CDR3 protein. This sample carries fewer than 1,000,000 distinct CDR3 sequences, approximately 31% of them seen once, and the ten largest clones take 13%. Note on this clonotype: The antigen is not known.

The sample was cultured CD8+ T cells from PBMCs, taken from culture after CMV antigen stimulation. The sequence was collected from a human donor in good health (CMV status not recorded). Some clones in this sample may be carry-over from other donors' samples.

CDR3: CASSLLGGVVGTEAFF. As DNA, the CDR3 is TGTGCCAGCAGTTTACTAGGCGGGGTTGTCGGAACTGAAGCTTTCTTT. The rearrangement links TRBV27 to TRBJ1-1; D not resolved. The V gene's germline CDR1 is MNHEY and CDR2 SMNVEV (reference sequence). This CDR3 region has 16 residues. Trimming removed 2 bases at V and 5 bases at J, with 18 bases between.